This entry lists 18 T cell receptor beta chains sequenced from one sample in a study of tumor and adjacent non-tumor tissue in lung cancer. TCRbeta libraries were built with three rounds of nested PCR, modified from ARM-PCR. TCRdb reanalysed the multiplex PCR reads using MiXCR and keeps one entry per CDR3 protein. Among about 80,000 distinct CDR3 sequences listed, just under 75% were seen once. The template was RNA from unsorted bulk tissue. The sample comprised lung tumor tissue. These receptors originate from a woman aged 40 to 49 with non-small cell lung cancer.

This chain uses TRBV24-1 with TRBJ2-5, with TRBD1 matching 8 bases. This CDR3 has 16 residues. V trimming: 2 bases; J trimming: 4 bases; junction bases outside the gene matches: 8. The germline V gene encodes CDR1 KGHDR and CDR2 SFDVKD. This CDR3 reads CATSDSWTGRRETQYF. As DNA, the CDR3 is TGTGCCACCAGTGATTCATGGACAGGGCGTCGAGAGACCCAGTACTTC.

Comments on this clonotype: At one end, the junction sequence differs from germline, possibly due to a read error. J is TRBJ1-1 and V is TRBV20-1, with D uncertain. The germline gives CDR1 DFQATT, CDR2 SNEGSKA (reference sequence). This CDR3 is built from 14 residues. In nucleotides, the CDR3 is TGCAGTGCTAGAGGTTATTCGCAGGCGGCTGAAGCTTTATTT. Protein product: CSARGYSQAAEALF.

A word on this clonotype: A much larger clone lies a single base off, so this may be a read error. The CDR3 DNA reads as TGTGTCAGCAGCTTAGCGGGTTCACCCCTCCACTTT. Amino acid sequence: CVSSLAGSPLHF. This sequence joins TRBV7-8 and TRBJ1-6; D remains ambiguous. Per germline, CDR1 SGHVS and CDR2 FQNEAQ. The CDR3 spans 12 residues.

CDR3 residues: CASRIELDNSPLHF. The CDR3 DNA is TGTGCCAGCAGAATAGAGCTGGATAATTCACCCCTCCACTTT. V is TRBV12-3 or TRBV12-4 and J is TRBJ1-6; D is unclear. Trimming shortened V by 6 bases and J by 5 bases, and 11 bases separated the two germline ends. The CDR3 consists of 14 residues.

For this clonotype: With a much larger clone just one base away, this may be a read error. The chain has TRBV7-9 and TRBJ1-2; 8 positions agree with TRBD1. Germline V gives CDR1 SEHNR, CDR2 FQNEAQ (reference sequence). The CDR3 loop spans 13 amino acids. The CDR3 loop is CASSPQGDYSYTF. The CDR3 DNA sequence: TGTGCCAGCAGCCCACAGGGGGACTATAGCTACACCTTC.

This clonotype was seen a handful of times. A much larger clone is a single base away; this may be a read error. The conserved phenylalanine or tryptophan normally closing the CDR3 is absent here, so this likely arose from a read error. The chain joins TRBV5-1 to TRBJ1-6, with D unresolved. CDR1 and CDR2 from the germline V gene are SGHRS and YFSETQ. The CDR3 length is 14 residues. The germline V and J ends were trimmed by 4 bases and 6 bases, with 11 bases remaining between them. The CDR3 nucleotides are TGCGCCAGCAGCAAAGACGGTTTTAATTCACCCCTCCACTTG. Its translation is CASSKDGFNSPLHL.

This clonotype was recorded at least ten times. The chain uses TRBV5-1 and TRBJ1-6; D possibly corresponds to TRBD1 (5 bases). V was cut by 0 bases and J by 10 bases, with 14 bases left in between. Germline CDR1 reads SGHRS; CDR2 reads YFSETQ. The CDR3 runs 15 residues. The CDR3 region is CASSLEGAKESPLHF. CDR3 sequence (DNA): TGCGCCAGCAGCTTGGAAGGGGCGAAGGAATCACCCCTCCACTTT.

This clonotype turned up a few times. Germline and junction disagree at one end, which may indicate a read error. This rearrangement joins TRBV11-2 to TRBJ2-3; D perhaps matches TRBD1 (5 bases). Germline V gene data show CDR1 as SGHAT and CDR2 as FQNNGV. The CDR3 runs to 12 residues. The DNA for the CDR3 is TGTGCCAGTAGCCCGGACACAAATACGCAGTATTTT. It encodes CASSPDTNTQYF.

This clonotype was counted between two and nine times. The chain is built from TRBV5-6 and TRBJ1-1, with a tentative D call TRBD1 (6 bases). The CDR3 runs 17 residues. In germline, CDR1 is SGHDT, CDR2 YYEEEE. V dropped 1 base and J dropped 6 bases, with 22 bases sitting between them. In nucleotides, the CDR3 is TGTGCCAGCAGCTTGATAGTGACAGGAGGAAGGGACTCTGAAGCTTTCTTT. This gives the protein CASSLIVTGGRDSEAFF.

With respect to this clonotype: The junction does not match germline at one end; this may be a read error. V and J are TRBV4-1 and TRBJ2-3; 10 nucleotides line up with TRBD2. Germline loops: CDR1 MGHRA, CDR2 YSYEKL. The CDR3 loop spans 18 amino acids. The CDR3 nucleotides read TGCACCAGCAGCCAAGATCGAGGAGCGGGGGGGAGCACACATACGCAGTATTTT. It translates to CTSSQDRGAGGSTHTQYF.

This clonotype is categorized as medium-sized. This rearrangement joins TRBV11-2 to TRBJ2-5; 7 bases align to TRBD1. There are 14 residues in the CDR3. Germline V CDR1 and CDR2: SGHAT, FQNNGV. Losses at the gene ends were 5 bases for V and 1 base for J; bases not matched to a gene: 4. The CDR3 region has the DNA TGTGCCAGCAGCCCTTGGACAGGCCAAGAGACCCAGTACTTC. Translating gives CASSPWTGQETQYF.

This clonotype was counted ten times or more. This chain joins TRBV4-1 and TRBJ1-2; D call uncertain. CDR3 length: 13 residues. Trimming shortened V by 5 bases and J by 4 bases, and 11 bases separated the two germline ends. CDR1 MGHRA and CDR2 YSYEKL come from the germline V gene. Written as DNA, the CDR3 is TGCGCCAGCAGCAAGCAGGCTACCTATGGCTACACCTTC. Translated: CASSKQATYGYTF.

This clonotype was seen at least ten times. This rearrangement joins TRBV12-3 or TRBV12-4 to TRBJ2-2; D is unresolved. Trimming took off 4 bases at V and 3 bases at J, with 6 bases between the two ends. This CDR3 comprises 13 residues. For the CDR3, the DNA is TGTGCCAGCAGTTCTACGGACACCGGGGAGCTGTTTTTT. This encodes CASSSTDTGELFF.

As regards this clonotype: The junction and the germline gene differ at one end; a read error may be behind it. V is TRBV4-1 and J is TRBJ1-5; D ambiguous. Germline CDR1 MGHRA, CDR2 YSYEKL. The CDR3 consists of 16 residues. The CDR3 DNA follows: TGCGCCAGCGGCCAAGATCTACAGAACTCGAATCAGCCCAAGCATTTT. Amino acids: CASGQDLQNSNQPKHF.

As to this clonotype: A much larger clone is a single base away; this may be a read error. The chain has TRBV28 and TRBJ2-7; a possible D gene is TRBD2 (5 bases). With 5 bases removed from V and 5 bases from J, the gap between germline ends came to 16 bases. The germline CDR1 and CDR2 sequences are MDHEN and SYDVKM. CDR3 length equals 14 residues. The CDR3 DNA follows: TGTGCCAGCAGTATTAGCGTGAGTAGGAACGAGCAGTACTTC. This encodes CASSISVSRNEQYF.

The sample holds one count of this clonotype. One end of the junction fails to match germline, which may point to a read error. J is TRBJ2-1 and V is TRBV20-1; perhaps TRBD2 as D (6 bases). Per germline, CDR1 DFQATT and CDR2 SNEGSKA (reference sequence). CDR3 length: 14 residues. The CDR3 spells CGARSPAGYNEQFF. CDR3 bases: TGCGGTGCTAGGTCCCCGGCGGGGTACAATGAGCAGTTCTTT.

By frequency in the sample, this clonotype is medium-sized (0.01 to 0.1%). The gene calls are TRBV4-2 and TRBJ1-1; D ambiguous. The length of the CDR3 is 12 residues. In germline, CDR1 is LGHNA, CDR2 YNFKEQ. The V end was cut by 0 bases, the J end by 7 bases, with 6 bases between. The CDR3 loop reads CASSQEVNEAFF. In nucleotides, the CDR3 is TGTGCCAGCAGCCAAGAGGTTAATGAAGCTTTCTTT.

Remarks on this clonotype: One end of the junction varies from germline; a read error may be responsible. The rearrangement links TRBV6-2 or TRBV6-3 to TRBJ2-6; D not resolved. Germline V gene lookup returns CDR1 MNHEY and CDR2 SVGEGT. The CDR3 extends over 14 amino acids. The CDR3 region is CANSYSSGVNVLTF. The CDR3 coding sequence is TGTGCCAACAGTTACTCCTCTGGGGTCAACGTCCTGACTTTC.